This note documents a single T cell receptor beta chain sequence. These data originate in a study of PD-L1 blockade in urothelial cancer. Clones were read by immunoSEQ multiplex PCR, and TCRdb kept only the in-frame ones, dropping some. The data contain 100,000 to 150,000 clones, 65% to 85% of them singletons. V was shortened by 5 bases and J by 1 base, with 11 bases between the two germline ends. The CDR3 has 13 amino acids. Germline assignment: CDR1 GTSNPN and CDR2 SVGIG (reference sequence). Time point in this sample: pretreatment peripheral blood. The sequence came from a man in his fifties with urothelial cancer. The chain links TRBV30 to TRBJ1-1; perhaps TRBD1 as D (5 bases). This specimen was PBMCs, taken around atezolizumab (anti-PD-L1) treatment. In DNA form, the CDR3 reads TGTGCCTGGGGGGCTACAGAGAACACTGAAGCTTTCTTT. It is translated as CAWGATENTEAFF.